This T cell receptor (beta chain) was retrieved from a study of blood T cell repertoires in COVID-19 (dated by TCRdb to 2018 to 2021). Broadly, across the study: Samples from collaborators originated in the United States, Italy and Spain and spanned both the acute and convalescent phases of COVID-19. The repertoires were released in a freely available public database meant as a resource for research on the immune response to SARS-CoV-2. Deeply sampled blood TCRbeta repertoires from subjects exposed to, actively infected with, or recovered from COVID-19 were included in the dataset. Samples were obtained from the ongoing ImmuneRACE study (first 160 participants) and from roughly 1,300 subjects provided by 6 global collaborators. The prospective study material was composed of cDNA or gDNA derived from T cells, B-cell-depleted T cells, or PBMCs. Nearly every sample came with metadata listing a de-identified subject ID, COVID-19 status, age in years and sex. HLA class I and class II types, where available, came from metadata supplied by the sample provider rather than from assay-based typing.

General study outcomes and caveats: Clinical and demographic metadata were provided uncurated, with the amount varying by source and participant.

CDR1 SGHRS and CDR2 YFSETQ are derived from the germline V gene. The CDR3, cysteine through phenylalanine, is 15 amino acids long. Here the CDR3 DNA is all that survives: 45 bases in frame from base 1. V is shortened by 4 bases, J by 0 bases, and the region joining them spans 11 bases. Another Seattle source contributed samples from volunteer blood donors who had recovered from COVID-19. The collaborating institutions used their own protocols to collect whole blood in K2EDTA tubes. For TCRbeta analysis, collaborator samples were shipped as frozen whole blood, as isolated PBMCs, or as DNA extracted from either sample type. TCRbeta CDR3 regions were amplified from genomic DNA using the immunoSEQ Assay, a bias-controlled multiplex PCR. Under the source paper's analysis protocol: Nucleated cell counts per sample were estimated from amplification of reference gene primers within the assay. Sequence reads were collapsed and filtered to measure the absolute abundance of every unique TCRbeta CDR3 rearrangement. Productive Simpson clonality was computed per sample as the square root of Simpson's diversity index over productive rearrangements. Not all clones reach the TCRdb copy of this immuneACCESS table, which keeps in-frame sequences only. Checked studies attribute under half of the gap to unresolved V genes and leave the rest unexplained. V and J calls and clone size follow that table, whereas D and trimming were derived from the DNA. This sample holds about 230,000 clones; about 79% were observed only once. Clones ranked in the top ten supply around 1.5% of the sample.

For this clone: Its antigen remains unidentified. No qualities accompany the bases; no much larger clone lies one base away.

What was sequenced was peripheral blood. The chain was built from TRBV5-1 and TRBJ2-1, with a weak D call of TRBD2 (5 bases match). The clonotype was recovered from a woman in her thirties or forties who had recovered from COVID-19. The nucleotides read TGCGCCAGCAGCCTTAGCGCGGACTCCTACAATGAGCAGTTCTTC. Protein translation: CASSLSADSYNEQFF.